This TCR beta chain comes out of a study of T cells in Graves' hyperthyroidism and ophthalmopathy. What was amplified from RNA transcripts were TCR beta CDR3 regions. The study used the HTBI primer set for a first-round RT-PCR of the TCR CDR3. MiXCR, run by TCRdb on the multiplex PCR reads, gives a single entry per CDR3 protein. The table has over 700,000 distinct CDR3 sequences, about 17% seen once. This clonotype was counted many times. The TCR sequence derives from a woman aged 50 to 60 with Graves' hyperthyroidism that later progressed to Graves' ophthalmopathy. The sequenced sample was blood.

This CDR3 reads CASSQTSGAHYNEQFF. Here the CDR3 DNA reads TGTGCCAGCAGCCAAACTAGCGGGGCACACTACAATGAGCAGTTCTTC. The chain couples TRBV3-1 to TRBJ2-1, with 10 bases lining up with TRBD2. V trimming: 2 bases; J trimming: 3 bases; junction bases outside the gene matches: 4. Looked up from germline, CDR1 is LGHDT and CDR2 is YNNKEL (reference sequence). The CDR3 is 16 amino acids.